The 14 T cell receptor beta chains given below trace back to one sample, sequenced in a study of control samples from healthy donors and cancer patients. The assay was immunoSEQ multiplex PCR, and TCRdb's table has in-frame clones only and misses some. The sample has 140,000 or so clones, 85% to 95% seen once. The sequenced sample consisted of PBMCs. These TCRs come from a man in his sixties with colorectal cancer.

This chain connects TRBV18 to TRBJ2-7, with D unresolved. Trimming removed 2 bases at V and 7 bases at J, with 9 bases between. Germline V gives CDR1 KGHSH, CDR2 LQKENI. The CDR3 totals 12 residues. DNA of the CDR3: TGTGCCAGCTCACCAAGGTTCGGGGAGCAGTACTTC. This gives the protein CASSPRFGEQYF.

The V gene is TRBV11-2, the J gene TRBJ1-5, with a weak D call TRBD1 (5 bases). Germline V gene sequence: CDR1 SGHAT, CDR2 FQNNGV. The germline V and J ends were trimmed by 3 bases and 2 bases, with 14 bases remaining between them. The CDR3 runs to 16 residues. CDR3 region: CASSLAQGVGNQPQHF. The CDR3 coding sequence is TGTGCCAGCAGCTTGGCCCAAGGGGTGGGCAATCAGCCCCAGCATTTT.

The chain employs TRBV6-5 and TRBJ1-2, with 7 bases that match TRBD1. V lost 5 bases to trimming and J lost 5 bases; unmatched junction nucleotides: 11. This CDR3 has 15 residues. Germline V gene sequence: CDR1 MNHEY, CDR2 SVGAGI. The CDR3 protein is CASSPRQGKGYGYTF. The CDR3, as DNA: TGTGCCAGCAGTCCGCGACAGGGAAAGGGGTATGGCTACACCTTC.

This chain uses TRBV30 with TRBJ1-4; D call uncertain. The V and J ends lost 2 bases and 8 bases respectively, with 12 bases between them. CDR1 is GTSNPN and CDR2 is SVGIG in the germline V gene (reference sequence). CDR3 length: 13 residues. The CDR3 DNA reads as TGTGCCTGGAGTTCTCCCCCCTTCGAAAAACTGTTTTTT. Protein: CAWSSPPFEKLFF. Full variable domain (rest looked up from reference TRBV30 and TRBJ1-4): SQTIHQWPATLVQPVGSPLSLECTVEGTSNPNLYWYRQAAGRGLQLLFYSVGIGQISSEVPQNLSASRPQDRQFILSSKKLLLSDSGFYLCAWSSPPFEKLFFGSGTQLSVL.

The V call is TRBV5-1, the J call TRBJ2-6, with 9 bases matching TRBD1. With 4 bases clipped from V and 5 bases from J, the junction kept 4 bases outside the gene matches. In germline, CDR1 is SGHRS, CDR2 YFSETQ. This CDR3 contains 15 residues. The DNA of the CDR3 is TGCGCCAGCAGCCGGGACAGGGAATGGGCCAACGTCCTGACTTTC. Protein product: CASSRDREWANVLTF.

CDR3 protein: CASSPGTGAGYGYTF. Here the CDR3 DNA reads TGTGCCAGCAGCCCCGGGACAGGGGCTGGCTATGGCTACACCTTC. The chain has TRBV6-5 and TRBJ1-2; 10 bases align to TRBD1. The CDR3 has 15 residues. CDR1 is MNHEY, CDR2 SVGAGI, per germline. V gave up 6 bases and J gave up 4 bases; unmatched junction bases: 8.

The chain combines TRBV5-1 with TRBJ2-5; tentative D call: TRBD2 (5 bases). The V gene's germline CDR1 is SGHRS and CDR2 YFSETQ. CDR3 size: 17 residues. V lost 9 bases and J 1 base, leaving 25 bases between the germline ends. CDR3 sequence: CATKSRPVASLQETQYF. In DNA form, the CDR3 reads TGCGCCACCAAGTCGAGACCCGTGGCTAGCCTCCAAGAGACCCAGTACTTC. Using reference TRBV5-1 and TRBJ2-5 for the parts outside the CDR3, the full variable domain is KAGVTQTPRYLIKTRGQQVTLSCSPISGHRSVSWYQQTPGQGLQFLFEYFSETQRNKGNFPGRFSGRQFSNSRSEMNVSTLELGDSALYLCATKSRPVASLQETQYFGPGTRLLVL.

This chain links TRBV6-5 with TRBJ1-5; D gene unclear. V was cut by 5 bases and J by 6 bases, with 11 bases left in between. The CDR3 has 13 residues. Germline assignment: CDR1 MNHEY and CDR2 SVGAGI. The CDR3 region has the DNA TGTGCCAGCAGTCGTGTAGTCGGTCAGCCCCAGCATTTT. This gives the protein CASSRVVGQPQHF.

The chain is built from TRBV6-4 and TRBJ1-1; weak D call: TRBD1 (5 bases). Germline V CDR1 and CDR2: MRHNA, SNTAGT. The CDR3 contains 13 residues. Trimming removed 8 bases at V and 1 base at J, with 11 bases between. As DNA, the CDR3 is TGTGCCAGCGCACAGGCGGCGAACACTGAAGCTTTCTTT. As protein: CASAQAANTEAFF.

J is TRBJ1-1 and V is TRBV18; 9 nucleotides match TRBD1. Germline V gene sequence: CDR1 KGHSH, CDR2 LQKENI. CDR3 size: 15 residues. The junction had 6 bases not matched to a gene; V was cut back by 5 bases and J by 2 bases. CDR3 protein: CASSRRQGDNTEAFF. CDR3 sequence (DNA): TGTGCCAGCTCAAGACGACAGGGGGATAACACTGAAGCTTTCTTT.

V gene TRBV20-1 combines with J gene TRBJ2-3; D not resolved. The CDR3 spans 11 residues. Between the trimmed V and J ends, which lost 4 bases and 6 bases, there was a span of 8 bases. Germline lookup yields CDR1 DFQATT and CDR2 SNEGSKA (reference sequence). CDR3 in amino acids: CSAILGDTQYF. CDR3 in DNA: TGCAGTGCTATACTGGGGGATACGCAGTATTTT.

The CDR3 DNA reads TGTGCCAGCAGCTTCCTCCGGGACTCCGCCGTTACCTACGAGCAGTACTTC. Protein product: CASSFLRDSAVTYEQYF. V usage is TRBV7-9 and J usage is TRBJ2-7, with D perhaps TRBD2 (6 bases). V lost 3 bases and J lost 2, with 20 bases in between. Per the germline V gene, CDR1 is SEHNR and CDR2 is FQNEAQ (reference sequence). CDR3 length: 17 amino acids.

The genes are TRBV6-2 or TRBV6-3 and TRBJ1-1; D not resolved. Between the trimmed V and J ends, which lost 5 bases and 0 bases, there was a span of 10 bases. Germline CDR1 MNHEY, CDR2 SVGEGT. This CDR3 has 14 residues. The CDR3 bases are TGTGCCAGCAGTAAGGGTGCCCTGAACACTGAAGCTTTCTTT. This translates into CASSKGALNTEAFF.

This chain connects TRBV2 to TRBJ1-5; 8 nucleotides line up with TRBD1. Germline V lookup: CDR1 SNHLY, CDR2 FYNNEI. This CDR3 comprises 14 residues. The V segment lost 7 bases and the J segment 2 bases; nucleotides outside the gene matches: 4. CDR3 DNA: TGTGCCAGCACCTCGGACAGGGGCAATCAGCCCCAGCATTTT. Encoded protein: CASTSDRGNQPQHF.